This T cell receptor (beta chain) emerged from a study of cytomegalovirus exposure and HLA in healthy donors. PCR primers comprised 60 Vbeta and 13 Jbeta primers. Sequencing used immunoSEQ multiplex PCR; TCRdb keeps in-frame clones, though not all of them. This table has around 78,000 clones, about 60% appearing once. The sequenced material came from PBMCs. The receptor was derived from a man between 25 and 39 years old in good health and CMV-seropositive.

CDR3 protein: CASSFQGRSPLHF. The CDR3 bases are TGTGCCAGCAGCTTTCAGGGAAGGTCACCCCTCCACTTT. This chain connects TRBV7-2 to TRBJ1-6, with a tentative D call TRBD1 (5 bases). This CDR3 region has 13 residues. Per the germline V gene, CDR1 is SGHTA and CDR2 is FQGNSA. Trimming took 3 bases from V and 10 from J, leaving 10 bases between them.